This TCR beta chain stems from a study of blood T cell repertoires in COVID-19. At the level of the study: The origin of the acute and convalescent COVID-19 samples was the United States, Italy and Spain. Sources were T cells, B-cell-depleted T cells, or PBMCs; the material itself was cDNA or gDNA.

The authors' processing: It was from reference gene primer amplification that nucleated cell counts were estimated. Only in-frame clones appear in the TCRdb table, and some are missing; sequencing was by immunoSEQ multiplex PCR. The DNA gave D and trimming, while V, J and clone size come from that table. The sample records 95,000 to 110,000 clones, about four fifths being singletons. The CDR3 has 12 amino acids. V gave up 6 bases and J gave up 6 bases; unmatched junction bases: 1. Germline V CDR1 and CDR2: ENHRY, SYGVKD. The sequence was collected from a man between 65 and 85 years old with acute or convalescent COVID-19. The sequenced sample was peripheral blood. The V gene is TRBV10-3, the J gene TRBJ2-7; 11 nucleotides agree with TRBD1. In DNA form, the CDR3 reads TGTGCCATCAGGGGACAGGGGGTCGAGCAGTACTTC. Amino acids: CAIRGQGVEQYF.